The present T cell receptor (beta chain) was sequenced within a study of cytomegalovirus exposure and HLA in healthy donors. The CDR3 sequence is 17 residues long. V lost 0 bases and J lost 4; bases outside the gene matches: 3. Germline V CDR1 and CDR2: SGHVS, FNYEAQ. TCRdb's table, derived via immunoSEQ multiplex PCR, lists solely in-frame clones and lacks some. The table shows tens of thousands of clones, with around 90% occurring only once. The chain has TRBV7-6 and TRBJ2-2; 12 bases are a match to TRBD1. The clonotype was recovered from a man younger than 40 in good health and CMV-seronegative. Sequences were obtained from PBMCs. The CDR3 sequence is CASSLAGTGGVTGELFF. The CDR3 coding sequence is TGTGCCAGCAGCTTAGCGGGGACAGGGGGCGTCACCGGGGAGCTGTTTTTT. Full variable domain (missing parts from reference TRBV7-6 and TRBJ2-2): GAGVSQSPRYKVTKRGQDVALRCDPISGHVSLYWYRQALGQGPEFLTYFNYEAQQDKSGLPNDRFSAERPEGSISTLTIQRTEQRDSAMYRCASSLAGTGGVTGELFFGEGSRLTVL.